This record looks at one T cell receptor beta chain sequence and its context. The entry originates in a study of T cell changes during pregnancy in multiple sclerosis. CDR3 length equals 16 residues. CDR1 MDHEN and CDR2 SYDVKM come from the germline V gene. Unmatched junction bases numbered 12, after V lost 5 bases and J lost 6 bases. Assay: immunoSEQ multiplex PCR; the TCRdb copy retains only in-frame clones and omits some. The data show tens of thousands of clones, approximately 95% seen once. The V and J genes are TRBV28 and TRBJ2-7; 11 nucleotides match TRBD2. This receptor was identified in a female donor in good health, enrolled as a control in a pregnancy study. The input for sequencing was peripheral blood, taken after pregnancy. This CDR3 reads CASSPSASGRPSEQYF. CDR3 bases: TGTGCCAGCAGTCCATCCGCTAGCGGGAGGCCCTCCGAGCAGTACTTC.